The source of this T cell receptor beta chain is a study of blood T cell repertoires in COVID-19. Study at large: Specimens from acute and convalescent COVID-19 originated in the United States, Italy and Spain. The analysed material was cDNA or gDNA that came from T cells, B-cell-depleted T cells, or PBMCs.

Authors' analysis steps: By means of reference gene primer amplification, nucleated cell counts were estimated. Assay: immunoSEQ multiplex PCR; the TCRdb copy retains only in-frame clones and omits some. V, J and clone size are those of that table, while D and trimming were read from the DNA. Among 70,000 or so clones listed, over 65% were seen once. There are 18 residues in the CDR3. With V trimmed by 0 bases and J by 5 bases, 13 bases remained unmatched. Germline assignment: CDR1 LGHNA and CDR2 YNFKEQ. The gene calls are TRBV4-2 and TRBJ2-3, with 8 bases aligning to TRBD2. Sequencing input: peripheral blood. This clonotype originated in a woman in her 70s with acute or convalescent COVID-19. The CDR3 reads CASSQEISSGRVRDTQYF. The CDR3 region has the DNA TGTGCCAGCAGCCAAGAAATCTCGAGCGGGAGAGTCAGAGATACGCAGTATTTT.